What follows are 27 T cell receptor beta chains derived from one specimen sequenced in a study of tumor-infiltrating lymphocytes in primary liver carcinoma listed by TCRdb under 2017. Blood RNA was extracted from unsorted whole blood using TRIzol reagent, and germline DNA was obtained with the DNeasy Blood & Tissue kit. Sequencing relied on an Illumina HiSeq 2500. Using a constant-region primer and ProtoScript II reverse transcriptase, TCRbeta-specific cDNA was reverse-transcribed from about 0.45 ug total RNA. Construction of the TCRbeta libraries relied on three nested rounds of multiplex PCR, following a slightly modified ARM-PCR procedure. Each of the first two PCR rounds ran for nine to eleven cycles and used multiplex TRBV1-TRBV30 forward primers together with a Cbeta reverse primer. Through fastp at Q25 and MiXCR, TCRdb rebuilt clones from the public reads, retaining in-frame beta chains. When rows share a CDR3 protein, they turn into one entry using the most common DNA and genes. The sample records about 200,000 distinct CDR3 sequences, approximately 64% of which are singletons. Of the sample, about 7.1% falls within the top ten clones.

Sequencing was performed on peripheral blood. These receptor sequences come from a woman between 55 and 75 years old with primary liver carcinoma and hepatitis B virus infection.

Remarks on this clonotype: It may be a read error: a sequence one base away is much more abundant. Likely a read error: the CDR3 ends without its conserved phenylalanine or tryptophan. This chain links TRBV12-3 or TRBV12-4 with TRBJ2-7; 7 nucleotides agree with TRBD2. Trimming cost V 3 bases and J 4 bases; bases outside gene matches: 6. The CDR3 sequence is 14 residues long. The DNA of the CDR3 is TGTGCCAGCAGTTTCGGTCTAGCGGATTACGAGCAGTACTCC. Protein sequence: CASSFGLADYEQYS.

The genes are TRBV11-2 and TRBJ2-2; D is perhaps TRBD2 (6 bases). The CDR3 contains 17 residues. CDR1 is SGHAT, CDR2 FQNNGV, per germline. V dropped 3 bases and J dropped 10 bases, with 24 bases sitting between them. This CDR3 reads CASSFNKASVNIEELFF. The CDR3 region has the DNA TGTGCCAGCAGCTTTAATAAGGCTAGCGTGAACATCGAGGAGCTGTTTTTT.

In its sample, this clonotype was seen a few times. The chain couples TRBV13 to TRBJ1-6, with a tentative D call TRBD1 (6 bases). The germline V and J ends were trimmed by 5 bases and 7 bases, with 21 bases remaining between them. This CDR3 spans 17 amino acids. The germline CDR1 and CDR2 sequences are PRHDT and FYEKMQ (reference sequence). CDR3 residues: CASSRTTGLKRNSPLHF. The CDR3 DNA is TGTGCCAGCAGCCGAACAACAGGGCTGAAGAGAAATTCACCCCTCCACTTT.

With regard to this clonotype: A much larger clone lies one base from this, so it may be a read error. V is TRBV6-5 and J is TRBJ2-7; 9 bases agree with TRBD1. From germline, CDR1 is MNHEY and CDR2 SVGAGI. Losses at the gene ends were 5 bases for V and 4 bases for J; bases not matched to a gene: 9. The CDR3 is made up of 15 amino acids. The CDR3 nucleotides read TGTGCCAGCAGTCGACCGGGACAGGGAATGTACGAGCAGTACTTC. It specifies CASSRPGQGMYEQYF.

The CDR3 DNA follows: TGTGCCTGGAGTGACCCTAGACAGTCTAATGAAAAACTGTTTTTT. Its protein is CAWSDPRQSNEKLFF. The chain carries TRBV30 and TRBJ1-4; D might be TRBD1 (5 bases). The V end was cut by 1 base, the J end by 3 bases, with 12 bases between. Germline V CDR1 and CDR2: GTSNPN, SVGIG (reference sequence). The CDR3 is made up of 15 amino acids.

The CDR3 region is CASSSTLTDTQYF. The CDR3 nucleotides read TGCGCCAGCAGCTCGACTTTGACAGATACGCAGTATTTT. The J gene is TRBJ2-3, the V gene TRBV5-1; no definite D call. Per the germline V gene, CDR1 is SGHRS and CDR2 is YFSETQ. Trimming left V 3 bases short and J 3 bases short, with 8 bases between. CDR3 size: 13 residues.

This clonotype has a count of ten or more. V gene TRBV29-1 combines with J gene TRBJ2-7, with 13 bases lining up with TRBD2. This CDR3 has 15 amino acids. Germline loops: CDR1 SQVTM, CDR2 ANQGSEA. Trimming at V came to 6 bases and at J to 0 bases, leaving 5 bases not matched to a gene. In DNA form, the CDR3 reads TGCAGCGTAATACTAGCGGGAGGGTCCTCCTACGAGCAGTACTTC. Its translation is CSVILAGGSSYEQYF.

About this clonotype itself: One junction end does not reproduce the germline sequence, and a read error may be involved. The chain joins TRBV11-2 to TRBJ2-5, with 9 bases aligning to TRBD2. The CDR3 is made up of 15 amino acids. Germline values: CDR1 SGHAT, CDR2 FQNNGV. CDR3 nucleotides: TGTGCCAGCAGCTTAGGGACTAGCGCACAAGATACCCAGTACTTC. Protein: CASSLGTSAQDTQYF.

As to this clonotype: One junction end disagrees with the germline gene, perhaps due to a read error. The V call is TRBV12-3 or TRBV12-4, the J call TRBJ1-4; D is unresolved. This CDR3 has 16 amino acids. CDR3 sequence (DNA): TGTGCCGGCAGTTTGGTACCACTACGGGCTACTGAAAAAGTGTTTTTT. This codes for CAGSLVPLRATEKVFF.

For this clonotype: The junction differs from germline at one of its ends, possibly a read error. The V and J genes are TRBV28 and TRBJ2-7; D perhaps matches TRBD1 (5 bases). Germline-derived CDR1 and CDR2 are MDHEN and SYDVKM. There are 13 residues in the CDR3. In DNA, the CDR3 is TGTGCCAGCGGGCAGGGTCCCACCTACGAGCAGTATTTC. This encodes CASGQGPTYEQYF.

This clonotype was observed at least ten times. J is TRBJ2-3 and V is TRBV12-3 or TRBV12-4, with 12 bases matching TRBD2. V shed 5 bases, J shed 3 bases, and the junction held 6 bases outside the gene matches. The CDR3 is 16 residues long. The CDR3: CASSQVLAGGTDTQYF. The CDR3 region has the DNA TGTGCCAGCAGTCAAGTACTAGCGGGAGGTACAGATACGCAGTATTTT.

Note on this clonotype: Possible read error: a much larger clone is one base away. This likely comes from a read error, as the CDR3 has no conserved phenylalanine or tryptophan at its end. The rearrangement joins TRBV4-1 to TRBJ1-2; no definite D call. This CDR3 spans 16 amino acids. Per germline, CDR1 MGHRA and CDR2 YSYEKL. Trimming left V 5 bases short and J 4 bases short, with 20 bases between. CDR3 sequence (DNA): TGCGCCAGCAGCAGGACGGACCAAGACGGTCTCTATGGCTACACCTTG. It yields the protein CASSRTDQDGLYGYTL.

The rearrangement links TRBV21-1 to TRBJ1-2; TRBD1 reflects the table's D call only, with no check against the DNA. TRBV21-1 is a pseudogene. The length of the CDR3 is 15 residues. This CDR3 reads CASSKPRGDNYGYTF. DNA for the CDR3: TGTGCCAGCAGCAAACCCCGGGGGGATAACTATGGCTACACCTTC.

Concerning this clonotype itself: At one of its ends the junction is not consistent with the germline gene, which may arise from a read error. The gene calls are TRBV5-1 and TRBJ1-1; D not resolved. This CDR3 spans 14 amino acids. Looked up from germline, CDR1 is SGHRS and CDR2 is YFSETQ. The CDR3 DNA follows: TGCGCCAGCAGCCACAGTCAAATTAACACTGAAACTTTCTTT. Amino acids: CASSHSQINTETFF. The full variable domain, in which reference TRBV5-1 and TRBJ1-1 provide the parts outside the CDR3, is KAGVTQTPRYLIKTRGQQVTLSCSPISGHRSVSWYQQTPGQGLQFLFEYFSETQRNKGNFPGRFSGRQFSNSRSEMNVSTLELGDSALYLCASSHSQINTETFFGQGTRLTVV.

A remark on this clonotype: A single base separates this from a much larger clone, so it may be a read error. The chain combines TRBV4-1 with TRBJ1-2; D remains ambiguous. CDR3 length: 14 residues. Germline V lookup: CDR1 MGHRA, CDR2 YSYEKL. In nucleotides, the CDR3 is TGCGCCATCAGCCAGCCTCGCCGGGGCTATGGCTACACCTTC. As protein: CAISQPRRGYGYTF.

This chain links TRBV11-2 with TRBJ2-6, with a possible D match to TRBD1 (5 bases). This CDR3 spans 16 amino acids. V was shortened by 5 bases and J by 3 bases, with 14 bases between the two germline ends. The germline V gene has CDR1 SGHAT and CDR2 FQNNGV. CDR3 coding DNA: TGTGCCAGCAGCCCCGTAGGGGCGGTTGGGGCCAACGTCCTGACTTTC. It translates to CASSPVGAVGANVLTF. Drawing the rest from reference TRBV11-2 and TRBJ2-6, the complete variable domain is EAGVAQSPRYKIIEKRQSVAFWCNPISGHATLYWYQQILGQGPKLLIQFQNNGVVDDSQLPKDRFSAERLKGVDSTLKIQPAKLEDSAVYLCASSPVGAVGANVLTFGAGSRLTVL.

Note on this clonotype: One end of the junction fails to match germline, which may point to a read error. This sequence joins TRBV6-6 and TRBJ2-4; D gene ambiguous. The CDR3 extends over 12 amino acids. The germline V gene encodes CDR1 MNHNY and CDR2 SVGAGI (reference sequence). The CDR3 DNA sequence: TGTGGCAGCAGCCTAGCCAAAAACATTCAGTACTTC. Protein product: CGSSLAKNIQYF.

About this clonotype itself: This is likely a read error, given that the CDR3 carries no conserved phenylalanine or tryptophan at its end. The V call is TRBV10-2, the J call TRBJ2-4; maybe TRBD1 (5 bases). Germline loops: CDR1 WSHSY, CDR2 SAAADI. CDR3 length equals 14 residues. The CDR3 is CASIESRGWDIQYL. CDR3 nucleotides: TGCGCGAGCATTGAGTCAAGGGGATGGGACATTCAGTACCTC.

This clonotype was observed many times. The chain recombines TRBV29-1 with TRBJ2-7, with D hard to call. The CDR3 totals 11 residues. Germline assignment: CDR1 SQVTM and CDR2 ANQGSEA. V shed 2 bases and J shed 9 bases, with 11 bases lying between them. CDR3 bases: TGCAGCGTTGAATGGGATAACGGGCAGTACTTC. Amino acid sequence: CSVEWDNGQYF.

With regard to this clonotype: This clone may be a read error of a much larger clone one base away. The V call is TRBV10-2, the J call TRBJ2-1, with 10 bases identical to TRBD2. Germline assignment: CDR1 WSHSY and CDR2 SAAADI. V shed 4 bases and J 11 bases; nucleotides not matched to a gene: 11. The CDR3 is made up of 15 amino acids. The CDR3 reads CASSVGASGSGKQFF. The CDR3 nucleotides read TGCGCCAGCAGTGTTGGGGCTAGCGGGAGCGGGAAGCAGTTCTTC.

Comment on this clonotype: This clone may be a read error of a much larger clone one base away. This rearrangement joins TRBV12-3 or TRBV12-4 to TRBJ2-5, with 7 bases matching TRBD1. The CDR3 runs 14 residues. DNA of the CDR3: TGTGTCAGCAGTTTAATACAGGGGTTGGAGACCCAGTACTTC. Its protein product is CVSSLIQGLETQYF.

J is TRBJ2-5 and V is TRBV11-1; D is unresolved. Between the trimmed V and J ends, which lost 9 bases and 5 bases, there was a span of 19 bases. Germline V gene lookup returns CDR1 SGHAT and CDR2 FQDESV (reference sequence). The length of the CDR3 is 14 residues. CDR3: CASNLGPTGETQYF. CDR3 nucleotides: TGTGCCAGTAACTTAGGACCCACTGGGGAGACCCAGTACTTC.

Notes on this clonotype: One end of the junction does not line up with germline, which may come from a read error. CDR3 nucleotides: TGCGCCAGCACCCAAACCGGGACAGTCAGTAATGAGCAGTTCTTC. It translates to CASTQTGTVSNEQFF. The chain is built from TRBV4-1 and TRBJ2-1, with TRBD1 matching 7 bases. CDR3 length: 15 residues. From germline, CDR1 is MGHRA and CDR2 YSYEKL.

In regard to this clonotype: A read error may produce the germline difference seen at one junction end. The V gene is TRBV6-1, the J gene TRBJ2-6; D is possibly TRBD1 (6 bases). Germline V gives CDR1 MNHNS, CDR2 SASEGT. The CDR3 runs to 17 residues. The CDR3, as DNA: TGTACCAGCAGTGAAGGGACATTTTACTCTGGGGCCAACGTCCTGACTTTC. Translating gives CTSSEGTFYSGANVLTF.

Note on this clonotype: At one end the junction does not follow the germline gene, possibly because of a read error. This chain connects TRBV6-1 to TRBJ2-7; the D gene is possibly TRBD2 (6 bases). Germline V lookup: CDR1 MNHNS, CDR2 SASEGT. This CDR3 spans 13 amino acids. CDR3 sequence (DNA): TGTGCCAACAGTTACGGGGAGGTCTACGAGCAATACTTC. Protein: CANSYGEVYEQYF.

A remark on this clonotype: A much larger clone lies one base from this, so it may be a read error. The chain joins TRBV5-1 to TRBJ2-1, with TRBD1 as a possible D gene (5 bases). The CDR3 totals 13 residues. The germline V and J ends were trimmed by 1 base and 11 bases, with 13 bases remaining between them. Germline CDR1 reads SGHRS; CDR2 reads YFSETQ. CDR3 residues: CASSLRGLGKQFF. The CDR3 coding sequence is TGCGCCAGCAGCTTGAGGGGTTTGGGAAAGCAGTTCTTC. Looking up the rest from reference TRBV5-1 and TRBJ2-1 gives the full variable domain: KAGVTQTPRYLIKTRGQQVTLSCSPISGHRSVSWYQQTPGQGLQFLFEYFSETQRNKGNFPGRFSGRQFSNSRSEMNVSTLELGDSALYLCASSLRGLGKQFFGPGTRLTVL.

This clonotype was observed once. Since no conserved phenylalanine or tryptophan closes the CDR3, a read error is the likely cause. The chain carries TRBV10-1 and TRBJ2-3; 9 bases agree with TRBD2. This CDR3 is built from 18 residues. The ends lost 6 bases at V and 2 bases at J; junction bases unmatched: 15. In germline, CDR1 is WNHNN, CDR2 SYGVQD (reference sequence). The CDR3 coding sequence is TGCGCCAGCAGAATTCTACGCCCGACTAGCGGATTCACAGATACGCAGTATCTT. Translation gives CASRILRPTSGFTDTQYL.